These 2 T cell receptor beta chains originate from one sample sequenced in a study of OX40 agonist ivuxolimab in advanced cancers. Assay: immunoSEQ multiplex PCR; the TCRdb copy retains only in-frame clones and omits some. Altogether tens of thousands of clones are present, 84% being singletons, with the ten largest covering around 0.48%. The input for sequencing was CD4+ or CD8+ T cells sorted from blood, taken in a trial of the OX40 agonist ivuxolimab. The receptors were gathered from an adult with an advanced solid tumor such as melanoma, head and neck, liver or kidney cancer.

The CDR3 DNA follows: TGTGCCAGCAGCCGACAGCGGGACAGGGGGAGAGAAGAGCAGTACTTC. Translated: CASSRQRDRGREEQYF. The chain has TRBV7-2 and TRBJ2-7, with 11 nucleotides matching TRBD1. The CDR3 runs to 16 residues. From germline, CDR1 is SGHTA and CDR2 FQGNSA. V lost 5 bases, J lost 7 bases, and 13 bases stayed unmatched.

The chain recombines TRBV27 with TRBJ2-5; the match to TRBD2 covers 16 bases. The CDR3 is 18 residues long. V lost 5 bases and J lost 5; bases outside the gene matches: 11. CDR1 and CDR2 (germline): MNHEY, SMNVEV (reference sequence). The CDR3, as DNA: TGTGCCAGCAGTCACAGGGGGACTAGCGGGAGGGCCAGGGAGACCCAGTACTTC. It specifies CASSHRGTSGRARETQYF.